This T cell receptor beta chain was retrieved from a study of blood T cell repertoires in COVID-19. About the research overall: Acute-phase and convalescent COVID-19 samples originated in the United States, Italy and Spain. T cells, B-cell-depleted T cells, or PBMCs provided the cDNA or gDNA that served as material.

Original handling: How many nucleated cells were present was estimated from reference gene primer amplification. Sequencing used immunoSEQ multiplex PCR; TCRdb keeps in-frame clones, though not all of them. Clone size and V and J calls were adopted from that table, with D and trimming inferred from the DNA. This sample has 55,000 to 75,000 clones, with about 73% found just once. The CDR3 spans 14 residues. V gave up 0 bases and J gave up 8 bases, with 14 bases separating them. CDR1 and CDR2 (germline): GTSNPN, SVGIG (reference sequence). The sample comprised peripheral blood. The TCR originated in a woman in her 70s with acute or convalescent COVID-19. The chain employs TRBV30 and TRBJ1-3; D possibly corresponds to TRBD1 (6 bases). The CDR3 reads CAWSVGQGMHTIYF. The CDR3 DNA sequence: TGTGCCTGGAGTGTTGGCCAGGGGATGCACACCATATATTTT.